The clone carrying this T cell receptor (beta chain) was observed a handful of times. As yet, its antigen is unknown. V shed 3 bases, J shed 5 bases, and the junction held 14 bases outside the gene matches. CDR1 is SGHTA and CDR2 is FQGNSA in the germline V gene. The CDR3 spans 17 residues. Libraries were made from TCR beta cDNA, and they carried unique molecular identifiers. Input amounts of roughly 0.85 to 10 million T cells were used. These gave about 500,000 cDNA molecules, so each molecule approximated one T cell. One entry per CDR3 protein results from TCRdb running MiXCR on the PCR reads. The table includes around 500,000 distinct CDR3 sequences, around a third detected once. This sample is drawn from a study of post-analysis software for immune sequencing data. General study results and limits: Controls' normalized Chao1 diversity significantly exceeded that of multiple sclerosis patients. TRBV5-6, TRBV5-1 and TRBV20-1 were among a few TRBV segments more frequent in patients than controls.

The sequence was obtained from a girl aged 2-17 years with multiple sclerosis. The sequencing input was blood. This sequence joins TRBV7-2 and TRBJ2-5, with TRBD2 matching over 8 bases. CDR3 nucleotides: TGTGCCAGCAGCTTCCTCGGGGGGGCCAAGGGCGGGGAGACCCAGTACTTC. Its protein is CASSFLGGAKGGETQYF.